This is a list of T cell receptor beta chains from one sample in a study of cytomegalovirus exposure and HLA in healthy donors. Here immunoSEQ multiplex PCR was the method, and the copy in TCRdb shows in-frame clones only, minus some. The sample includes hundreds of thousands of clones, approximately 90% of them seen just once. Material: PBMCs. Source of these receptors: a woman between 18 and 29 years old in good health and CMV-seronegative. CDR3s include the opening cysteine and the closing phenylalanine or tryptophan. D genes are given only for firm matches. Size tells how often a clone was seen (once, few, many) or the class of an expanded clone, and some rows leave it out.

D	V	size	J	length	DNA	CDR3
NA	TRBV28	NA	TRBJ2-3	14	TGTGCCAGCGGCGGGACCCTAAGCACAGATACGCAGTATTTT	CASGGTLSTDTQYF
NA	TRBV6-1	NA	TRBJ1-4	14	TGTGCCAGCAGTCCTGAGGTATCTAATGAAAAACTGTTTTTT	CASSPEVSNEKLFF
NA	TRBV6-1	once	TRBJ1-4	15	TGTGCCAGCAGTGCCGGGACTCGAGCTAATGAAAAACTGTTTTTT	CASSAGTRANEKLFF
NA	TRBV11-2	NA	TRBJ1-6	15	TGTGCCAGCAGCTTTACCCTCCTCCGGGATTCACCCCTCCACTTT	CASSFTLLRDSPLHF
TRBD2	TRBV5-4	few	TRBJ2-1	15	TGTGCCAGCAGCTTACCAGGCGGGAGGTCGCTAGGGCAGTTCTTC	CASSLPGGRSLGQFF
NA	TRBV28	NA	TRBJ1-1	14	TGTGCCAGCAGTTTAGATACTGTGAACACTGAAGCTTTCTTT	CASSLDTVNTEAFF
TRBD2	TRBV7-2	NA	TRBJ2-7	14	TGTGCCAGCACCCGTGGCCTAGCGGAGTACGAGCAGTACTTC	CASTRGLAEYEQYF
NA	TRBV30	NA	TRBJ1-1	13	TGTGCCTGGACCAGGGGTCCGAACACTGAAGCTTTCTTT	CAWTRGPNTEAFF
NA	TRBV7-6	once	TRBJ2-7	15	TGTGCCAGCAGCCCCACGAAGGACAACTCCTACGAGCAGTACTTC	CASSPTKDNSYEQYF
NA	TRBV11-2	once	TRBJ1-4	16	TGTGCCAGCAGCTTAGCACTGAACCTAGCGGGAGAAAAACTGTTTTTT	CASSLALNLAGEKLFF
TRBD1	TRBV28	NA	TRBJ1-4	15	TGTGCCAGCAGTTCGCCGGGACAGGGAGGAGAAAAACTGTTTTTT	CASSSPGQGGEKLFF
TRBD2	TRBV28	NA	TRBJ2-1	14	TGTGCCAGCAGTCTCGGACTAGCGGGAGACGAGCAGTTCTTC	CASSLGLAGDEQFF
TRBD2	TRBV7-2	once	TRBJ2-1	16	TGTGCCAGCAGCTTCATCCGGACTAGCGGTAACAATGAGCAGTTCTTC	CASSFIRTSGNNEQFF
TRBD2	TRBV2	NA	TRBJ2-3	18	TGTGCCAGTCACGTCGAGGCTAGCGGGAGGAGGAGGGCAGATACGCAGTATTTT	CASHVEASGRRRADTQYF
TRBD1	TRBV27	NA	TRBJ2-5	15	TGTGCCAGCAGTCATCACCTACAGGGGCAAGAGACCCAGTACTTC	CASSHHLQGQETQYF
NA	TRBV27	NA	TRBJ2-1	16	TGTGCCAGCAGTTTATCCATAACGAGCTCCTACAATGAGCAGTTCTTC	CASSLSITSSYNEQFF